What follows are 10 T cell receptor beta chains derived from one specimen sequenced in a study of cytomegalovirus exposure and HLA in healthy donors (TCRdb year 2017). Libraries came from the immunoSEQ multiplex PCR assay. TCRdb carries this immuneACCESS record with in-frame sequences only. Its versions omit some clonotypes, under half of them owing to an unresolved V gene in the studies checked, with the rest unexplained. The sample table shows about 160,000 clones, and 70% to 90% are seen once. 4.5% to 7% of the sample rests with the top ten. The sequenced sample consisted of PBMCs. These receptors were taken from a woman in her 30s in good health and CMV-seronegative.

This clone was seen only a few times. V and J are TRBV19 and TRBJ1-1; D is possibly TRBD1 (6 bases). V lost 7 bases, J lost 3 bases, and 12 bases lay in between. Germline V gene data show CDR1 as LNHDA and CDR2 as SQIVND (reference sequence). This CDR3 spans 13 amino acids. CDR3 residues: CASTTGFDTEAFF. The CDR3 DNA follows: TGTGCCAGTACGACAGGATTCGACACTGAAGCTTTCTTT.

The V and J genes are TRBV6-6 and TRBJ1-2; no clear D gene. The V gene's germline CDR1 is MNHNY and CDR2 SVGAGI (reference sequence). V shed 8 bases and J shed 3 bases, with 7 bases lying between them. The CDR3 is 11 amino acids. CDR3 sequence reads: CASAQYYGYTF. The CDR3 DNA sequence: TGTGCCAGCGCACAGTACTATGGCTACACCTTC.

This rearrangement joins TRBV27 to TRBJ2-5, with TRBD2 identical over 9 bases. Germline trimming cut 5 bases from V and 1 base from J; bases unmatched to any gene: 8. Germline V gene lookup returns CDR1 MNHEY and CDR2 SMNVEV (reference sequence). The CDR3 has 16 residues. DNA of the CDR3: TGTGCCAGCAGTGCCAAGGGACTAGCAGTCCAAGAGACCCAGTACTTC. Translated, it gives CASSAKGLAVQETQYF.

V and J are TRBV6-6 and TRBJ1-2, with a tentative D call TRBD1 (5 bases). The germline gives CDR1 MNHNY, CDR2 SVGAGI (reference sequence). Trimming stripped 7 bases from V and 8 bases from J, with 20 bases between. The CDR3 extends over 14 amino acids. DNA for the CDR3: TGTGCCAGCACTACCCCCGGACAACGTATGGGCTACACCTTC. It encodes CASTTPGQRMGYTF.

V gene TRBV9 combines with J gene TRBJ2-3; 10 nucleotides line up with TRBD2. CDR1 is SGDLS, CDR2 YYNGEE, per germline. V was clipped by 4 bases and J by 6 bases; unmatched bases: 14. The CDR3 runs to 17 residues. CDR3 DNA sequence: TGTGCCAGCAGCCCGCGGGGGATAGCGGGGGGCGGGGATACGCAGTATTTT. It translates to CASSPRGIAGGGDTQYF.

The chain is built from TRBV6-6 and TRBJ1-5, with D possibly being TRBD1 (5 bases). Per germline, CDR1 MNHNY and CDR2 SVGAGI (reference sequence). This CDR3 has 14 residues. V was clipped by 7 bases and J by 1 base, with 11 bases between them. CDR3 DNA sequence: TGTGCCAGCAAGCAACAGGCCAGCAATCAGCCCCAGCATTTT. As protein: CASKQQASNQPQHF.

This chain uses TRBV10-3 with TRBJ2-2; TRBD1 matches 7 bases. The length of the CDR3 is 14 residues. The V and J ends lost 7 bases and 3 bases, in that order; junction bases with no gene match: 5. The germline CDR1 and CDR2 sequences are ENHRY and SYGVKD. Written as DNA, the CDR3 is TGTGCCATCACTCCGGGACAGTACACCGGGGAGCTGTTTTTT. Translation gives CAITPGQYTGELFF.

This clone was seen just once. The chain's CDR3 is CASSDLQGVAGNTIYF. The CDR3 DNA follows: TGTGCCAGCAGTGACCTGCAGGGGGTTGCTGGAAACACCATATATTTT. The chain has TRBV6-1 and TRBJ1-3, with 7 bases matching TRBD1. The CDR3 spans 16 residues. With 3 bases clipped from V and 2 bases from J, the junction kept 7 bases outside the gene matches. Germline loops: CDR1 MNHNS, CDR2 SASEGT.

A few counts support this clone. The chain has TRBV2 and TRBJ1-5; no clear D gene. Germline-derived CDR1 and CDR2 are SNHLY and FYNNEI. CDR3 length equals 13 residues. The ends were cut back, 3 bases at V and 4 bases at J, with 7 bases in the middle. The CDR3 loop reads CASSEASNQPQHF. Written as DNA, the CDR3 is TGTGCCAGCAGTGAGGCCTCGAATCAGCCCCAGCATTTT.

The gene calls are TRBV27 and TRBJ1-4; D perhaps matches TRBD1 (5 bases). The V gene's germline CDR1 is MNHEY and CDR2 SMNVEV (reference sequence). The V end was cut by 5 bases, the J end by 5 bases, with 12 bases between. The CDR3 spans 14 residues. In nucleotides, the CDR3 is TGTGCCAGCAGTATCCTGGGACGGAATGAAAAACTGTTTTTT. This encodes CASSILGRNEKLFF.